Sequencing of this T cell receptor beta chain was carried out in a study of shared clonotypes between healthy human individuals. For the study at large: For every donor, three CD4 naive, three CD4 memory, two CD8 naive and one CD8 memory plates were used.

Measured with immunoSEQ multiplex PCR; TCRdb has only the in-frame clones, and not every one. Among 1.4 million to 1.5 million clones listed, around 97% were seen once. Trimming stripped 5 bases from V and 3 bases from J, with 11 bases between. The germline V gene encodes CDR1 PRHDT and CDR2 FYEKMQ (reference sequence). CDR3 length: 15 residues. This clone has a single count. The antigen is unknown. Study-wide results and caveats: Limitation of the genetic and exposure-history diversity represented came from the few donors.

This chain uses TRBV13 with TRBJ2-6; D unclear. The sequencing input was naive CD4+ T cells sorted from blood. Subset: CD45RA+ positively selected. The source of this sequence is a man younger than 40 in good health. In DNA form, the CDR3 reads TGTGCCAGCAGCCTTCGGGTGTTTGGGGCCAACGTCCTGACTTTC. Protein product: CASSLRVFGANVLTF.